The source of this T cell receptor (beta chain) is a study of T cells in Graves' hyperthyroidism and ophthalmopathy. Study-wide findings and caveats: Among clonotypes expanded in thyroid above 0.001, most were also found in blood. Ophthalmopathy and stable hyperthyroidism were told apart by a 13 V-J model.

This clonotype was seen ten or more times. Antigen unknown. Lactation, pregnancy, other autoimmune disease or uncontrolled infection led to exclusion of patients. Clinical symptoms, serum thyroxine and TRAb, thyroid ultrasound and orbital computed tomography were used for the diagnoses. Germline loops: CDR1 SGHVS, CDR2 FQNEAQ. CDR3 length equals 17 residues. The ends lost 1 base at V and 2 bases at J; junction bases unmatched: 9. Amplified regions were TCR beta CDR3 sequences from RNA transcripts. HTBI primers were the set used in a first-round RT-PCR of the TCR CDR3. TCRdb reanalysed the multiplex PCR reads using MiXCR and keeps one entry per CDR3 protein. The table includes around 350,000 distinct CDR3 sequences, about 20% detected once.

What was sequenced was blood. The J gene is TRBJ1-2, the V gene TRBV7-8; 8 bases fit TRBD1. The source is a woman between 18 and 29 years old with Graves' hyperthyroidism. The CDR3 loop reads CASSLGRGRGQNYGYTF. In DNA form, the CDR3 reads TGTGCCAGCAGCTTAGGAAGGGGCAGGGGGCAGAACTATGGCTACACCTTC.